This TCR beta chain was found in a study of shared clonotypes between healthy human individuals. This clone showed up just a few times. Repertoires were generated with immunoSEQ multiplex PCR, while TCRdb's copy carries only in-frame clones and drops some. This sample yields about 680,000 clones, of which roughly 70% are seen a single time; 1.5% to 2% belongs to the top ten. Sequenced material: memory CD4+ T cells sorted from blood. Stated subset: CD45RA-negative fraction. This TCR was recovered from a woman aged 30 to 39 in good health.

The chain's CDR3 is CASSLAGGSREKLFF. In DNA form, the CDR3 reads TGCGCCAGCAGCTTGGCGGGGGGTAGTAGAGAAAAACTGTTTTTT. The rearrangement joins TRBV5-1 to TRBJ1-4; tentative D call: TRBD1 (5 bases). Trimming removed 0 bases from V and 8 bases from J, with 14 bases in between. The CDR3 extends over 15 amino acids. Germline V gene sequence: CDR1 SGHRS, CDR2 YFSETQ.